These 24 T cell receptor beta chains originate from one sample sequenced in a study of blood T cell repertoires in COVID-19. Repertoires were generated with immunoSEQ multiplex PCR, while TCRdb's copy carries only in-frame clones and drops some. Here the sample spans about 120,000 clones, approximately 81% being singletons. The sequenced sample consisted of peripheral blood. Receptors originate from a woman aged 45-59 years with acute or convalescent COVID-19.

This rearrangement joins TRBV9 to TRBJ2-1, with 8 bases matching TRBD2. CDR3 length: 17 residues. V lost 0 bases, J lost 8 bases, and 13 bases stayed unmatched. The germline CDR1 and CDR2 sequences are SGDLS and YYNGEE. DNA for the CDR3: TGTGCCAGCAGCGTAGTTTTGCGGGAGGACGGACGGGATGAGCAGTTCTTC. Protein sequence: CASSVVLREDGRDEQFF. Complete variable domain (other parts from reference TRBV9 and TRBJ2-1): DSGVTQTPKHLITATGQRVTLRCSPRSGDLSVYWYQQSLDQGLQFLIQYYNGEERAKGNILERFSAQQFPDLHSELNLSSLELGDSALYFCASSVVLREDGRDEQFFGPGTRLTVL.

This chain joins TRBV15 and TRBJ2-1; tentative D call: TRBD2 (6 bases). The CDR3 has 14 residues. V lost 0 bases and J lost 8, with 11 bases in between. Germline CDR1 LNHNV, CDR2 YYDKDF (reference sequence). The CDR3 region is CATSRERGRDEQFF. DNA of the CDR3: TGTGCCACCAGCAGAGAGCGGGGCAGGGATGAGCAGTTCTTC.

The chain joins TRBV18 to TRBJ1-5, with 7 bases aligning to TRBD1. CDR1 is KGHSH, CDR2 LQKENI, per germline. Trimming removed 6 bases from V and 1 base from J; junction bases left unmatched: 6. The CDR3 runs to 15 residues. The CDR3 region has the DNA TGTGCCAGCTCGACGACAGGGTCGAGCAATCAGCCCCAGCATTTT. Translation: CASSTTGSSNQPQHF.

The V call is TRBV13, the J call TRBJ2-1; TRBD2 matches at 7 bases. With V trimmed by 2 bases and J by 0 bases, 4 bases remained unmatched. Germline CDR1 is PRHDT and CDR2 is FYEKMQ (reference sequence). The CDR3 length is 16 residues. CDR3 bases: TGTGCCAGCAGCTTACTAGCGGAGAGCTCCTACAATGAGCAGTTCTTC. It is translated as CASSLLAESSYNEQFF.

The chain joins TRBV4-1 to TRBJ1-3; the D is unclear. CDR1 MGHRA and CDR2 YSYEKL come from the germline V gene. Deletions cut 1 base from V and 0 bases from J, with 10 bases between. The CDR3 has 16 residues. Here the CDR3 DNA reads TGCGCCAGCAGCCAAGGGCTAGACCGCTCTGGAAACACCATATATTTT. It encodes CASSQGLDRSGNTIYF.

CDR3 sequence: CASSSGHGTSGYEQYF. CDR3 nucleotides: TGTGCCAGCAGCTCTGGGCACGGGACTAGCGGTTACGAGCAGTACTTC. The J gene is TRBJ2-7, the V gene TRBV5-8; 11 bases are shared with TRBD2. This CDR3 has 16 residues. V was pared by 3 bases and J by 4 bases, with 9 bases of the junction left unmatched. CDR1 and CDR2 (germline): SGHTS, YDEGEE.

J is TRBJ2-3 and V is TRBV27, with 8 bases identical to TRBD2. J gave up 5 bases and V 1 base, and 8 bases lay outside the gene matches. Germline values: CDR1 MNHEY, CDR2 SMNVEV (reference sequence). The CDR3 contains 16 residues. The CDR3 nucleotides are TGTGCCAGCAGTTTATTAACGGGAGGGCCGGTAGATACGCAGTATTTT. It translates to CASSLLTGGPVDTQYF.

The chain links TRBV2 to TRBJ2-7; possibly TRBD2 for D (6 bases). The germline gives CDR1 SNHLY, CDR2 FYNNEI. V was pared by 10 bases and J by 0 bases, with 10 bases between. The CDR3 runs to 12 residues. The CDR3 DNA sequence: TGTGCCATTACGGGGGACTCCTACGAGCAGTACTTC. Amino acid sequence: CAITGDSYEQYF.

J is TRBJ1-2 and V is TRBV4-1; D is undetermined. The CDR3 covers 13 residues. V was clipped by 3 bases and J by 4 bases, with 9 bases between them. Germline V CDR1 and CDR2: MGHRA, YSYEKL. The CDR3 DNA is TGCGCCAGCAGCCATGACACCACCTATGGCTACACCTTC. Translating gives CASSHDTTYGYTF.

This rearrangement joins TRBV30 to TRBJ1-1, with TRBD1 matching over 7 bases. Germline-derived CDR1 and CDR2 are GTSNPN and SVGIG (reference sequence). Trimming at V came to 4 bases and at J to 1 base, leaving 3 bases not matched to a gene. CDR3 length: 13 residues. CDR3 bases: TGTGCCTGGACCCAGGGGGGGAACACTGAAGCTTTCTTT. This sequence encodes CAWTQGGNTEAFF.

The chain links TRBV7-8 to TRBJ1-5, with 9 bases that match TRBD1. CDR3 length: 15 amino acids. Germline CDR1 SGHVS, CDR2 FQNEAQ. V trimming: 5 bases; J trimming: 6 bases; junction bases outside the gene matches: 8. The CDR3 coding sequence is TGTGCCAGCAGCGACGGGACAGGGAGAAGTCAGCCCCAGCATTTT. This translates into CASSDGTGRSQPQHF. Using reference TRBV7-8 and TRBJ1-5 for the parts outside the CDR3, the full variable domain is GAGVSQSPRYKVAKRGQDVALRCDPISGHVSLFWYQQALGQGPEFLTYFQNEAQLDKSGLPSDRFFAERPEGSVSTLKIQRTQQEDSAVYLCASSDGTGRSQPQHFGDGTRLSIL.

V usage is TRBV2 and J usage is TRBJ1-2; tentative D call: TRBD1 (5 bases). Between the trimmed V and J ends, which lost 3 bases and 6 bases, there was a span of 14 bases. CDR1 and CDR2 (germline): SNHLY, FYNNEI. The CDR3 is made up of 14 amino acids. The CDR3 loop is CASSEVAGRNGYTF. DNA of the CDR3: TGTGCCAGCAGTGAGGTGGCAGGGAGGAATGGCTACACCTTC.

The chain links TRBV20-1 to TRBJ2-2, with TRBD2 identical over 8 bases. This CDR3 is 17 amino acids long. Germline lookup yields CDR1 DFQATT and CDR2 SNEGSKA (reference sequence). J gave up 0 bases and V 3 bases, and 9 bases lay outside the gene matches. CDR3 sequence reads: CSASMITSGTNTGELFF. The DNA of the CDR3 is TGCAGTGCTAGTATGATCACTAGCGGTACGAACACCGGGGAGCTGTTTTTT.

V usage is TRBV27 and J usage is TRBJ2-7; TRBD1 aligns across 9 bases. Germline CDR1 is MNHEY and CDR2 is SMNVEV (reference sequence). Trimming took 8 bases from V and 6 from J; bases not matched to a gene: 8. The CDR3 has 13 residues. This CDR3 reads CASGTQGAGEQYF. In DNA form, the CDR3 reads TGTGCCAGCGGGACACAGGGGGCGGGCGAGCAGTACTTC.

CDR3 loop: CASSHRVEGATEAFF. The CDR3 nucleotides read TGTGCCAGCAGCCACAGGGTCGAGGGGGCCACTGAAGCTTTCTTT. The gene calls are TRBV6-6 and TRBJ1-1; 7 positions agree with TRBD1. This CDR3 spans 15 amino acids. Losses at the gene ends were 6 bases for V and 4 bases for J; bases not matched to a gene: 11. Germline CDR1 reads MNHNY; CDR2 reads SVGAGI (reference sequence).

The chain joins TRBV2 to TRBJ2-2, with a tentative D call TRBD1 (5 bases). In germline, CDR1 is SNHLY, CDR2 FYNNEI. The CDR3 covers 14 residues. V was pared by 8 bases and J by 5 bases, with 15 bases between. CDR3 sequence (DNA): TGTGCCAGCCGCTCGGACATTGCGACCGGGGAGCTGTTTTTT. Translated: CASRSDIATGELFF.

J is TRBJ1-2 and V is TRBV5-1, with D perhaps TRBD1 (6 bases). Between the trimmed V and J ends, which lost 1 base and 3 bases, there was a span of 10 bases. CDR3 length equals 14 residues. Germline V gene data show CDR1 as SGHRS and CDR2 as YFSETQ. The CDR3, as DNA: TGCGCCAGCAGCTTGATGGACAGCGACTATGGCTACACCTTC. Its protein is CASSLMDSDYGYTF.

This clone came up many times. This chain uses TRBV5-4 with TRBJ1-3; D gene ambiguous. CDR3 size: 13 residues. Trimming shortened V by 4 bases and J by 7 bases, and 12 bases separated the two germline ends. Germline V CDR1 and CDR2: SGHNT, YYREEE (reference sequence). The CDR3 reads CASSPDSGNTIYF. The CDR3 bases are TGTGCCAGCAGCCCGGACTCCGGGAACACCATATATTTT.

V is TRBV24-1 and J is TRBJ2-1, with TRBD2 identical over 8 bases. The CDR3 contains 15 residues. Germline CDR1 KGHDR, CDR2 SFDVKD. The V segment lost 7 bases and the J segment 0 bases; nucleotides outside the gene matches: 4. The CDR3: CATSAGTSSYNEQFF. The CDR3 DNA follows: TGTGCCACCAGCGCCGGGACTAGCTCCTACAATGAGCAGTTCTTC.

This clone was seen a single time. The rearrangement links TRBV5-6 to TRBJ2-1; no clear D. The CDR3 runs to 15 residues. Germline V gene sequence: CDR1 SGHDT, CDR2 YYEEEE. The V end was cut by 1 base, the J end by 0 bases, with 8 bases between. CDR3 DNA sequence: TGTGCCAGCAGCTTGCGAGGTATCTCCTACAATGAGCAGTTCTTC. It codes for CASSLRGISYNEQFF.

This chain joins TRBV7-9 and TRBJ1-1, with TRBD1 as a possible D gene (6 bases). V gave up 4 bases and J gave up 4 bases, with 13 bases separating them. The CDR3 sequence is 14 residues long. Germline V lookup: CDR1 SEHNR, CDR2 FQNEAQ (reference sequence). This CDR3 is CASSSGQSSTEAFF. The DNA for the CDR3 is TGTGCCAGCAGCTCCGGACAGTCGAGCACTGAAGCTTTCTTT. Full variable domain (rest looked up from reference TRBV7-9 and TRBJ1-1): DTGVSQNPRHKITKRGQNVTFRCDPISEHNRLYWYRQTLGQGPEFLTYFQNEAQLEKSRLLSDRFSAERPKGSFSTLEIQRTEQGDSAMYLCASSSGQSSTEAFFGQGTRLTVV.

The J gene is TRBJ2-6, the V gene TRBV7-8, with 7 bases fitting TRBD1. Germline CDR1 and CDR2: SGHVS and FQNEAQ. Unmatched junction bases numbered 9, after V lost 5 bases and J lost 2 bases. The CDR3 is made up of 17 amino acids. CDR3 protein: CASSHRQGVAGANVLTF. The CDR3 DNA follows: TGTGCCAGCAGCCATAGACAGGGAGTCGCTGGGGCCAACGTCCTGACTTTC.

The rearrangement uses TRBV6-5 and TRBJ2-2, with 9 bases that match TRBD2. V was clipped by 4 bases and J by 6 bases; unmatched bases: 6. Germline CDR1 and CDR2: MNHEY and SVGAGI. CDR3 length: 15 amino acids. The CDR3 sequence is CASSFYSGSAGELFF. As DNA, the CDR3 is TGTGCCAGCAGTTTTTATAGCGGGAGTGCCGGGGAGCTGTTTTTT.

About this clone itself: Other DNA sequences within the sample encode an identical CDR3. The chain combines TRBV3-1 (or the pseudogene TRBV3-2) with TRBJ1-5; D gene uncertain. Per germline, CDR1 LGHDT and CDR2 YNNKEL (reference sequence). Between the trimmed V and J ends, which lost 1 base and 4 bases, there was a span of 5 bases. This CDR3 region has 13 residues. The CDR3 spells CASSQGGNQPQHF. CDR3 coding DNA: TGTGCCAGCAGCCAAGGAGGGAATCAGCCCCAGCATTTT.